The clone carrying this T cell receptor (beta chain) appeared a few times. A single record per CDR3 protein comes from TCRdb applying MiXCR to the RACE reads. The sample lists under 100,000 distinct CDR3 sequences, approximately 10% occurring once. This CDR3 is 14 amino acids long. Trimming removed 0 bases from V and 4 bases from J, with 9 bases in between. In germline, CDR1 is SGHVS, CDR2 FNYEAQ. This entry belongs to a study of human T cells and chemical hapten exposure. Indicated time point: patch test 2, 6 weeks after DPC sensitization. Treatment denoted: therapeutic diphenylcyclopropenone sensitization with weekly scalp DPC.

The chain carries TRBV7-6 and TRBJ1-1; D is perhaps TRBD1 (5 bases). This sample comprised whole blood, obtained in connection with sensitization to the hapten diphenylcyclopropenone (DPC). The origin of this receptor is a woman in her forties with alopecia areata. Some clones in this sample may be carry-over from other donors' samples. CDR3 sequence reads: CASSLANRPTEAFF. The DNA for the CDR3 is TGTGCCAGCAGCTTAGCAAACAGGCCCACTGAAGCTTTCTTT.